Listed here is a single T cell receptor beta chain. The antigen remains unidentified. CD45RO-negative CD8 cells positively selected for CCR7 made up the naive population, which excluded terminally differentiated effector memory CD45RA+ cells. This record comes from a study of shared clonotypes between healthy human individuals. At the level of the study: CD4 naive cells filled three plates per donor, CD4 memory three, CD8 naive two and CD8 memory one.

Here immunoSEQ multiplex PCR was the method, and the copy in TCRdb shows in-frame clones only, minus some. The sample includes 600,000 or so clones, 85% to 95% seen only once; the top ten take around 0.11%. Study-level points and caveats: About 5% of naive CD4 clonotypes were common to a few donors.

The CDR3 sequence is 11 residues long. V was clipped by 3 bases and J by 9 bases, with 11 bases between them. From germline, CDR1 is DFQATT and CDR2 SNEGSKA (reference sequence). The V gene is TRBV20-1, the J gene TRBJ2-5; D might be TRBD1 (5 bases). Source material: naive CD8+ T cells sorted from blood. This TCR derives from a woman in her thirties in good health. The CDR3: CSARGGHSQYF. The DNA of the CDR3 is TGCAGTGCTAGGGGCGGACACTCCCAGTACTTC.